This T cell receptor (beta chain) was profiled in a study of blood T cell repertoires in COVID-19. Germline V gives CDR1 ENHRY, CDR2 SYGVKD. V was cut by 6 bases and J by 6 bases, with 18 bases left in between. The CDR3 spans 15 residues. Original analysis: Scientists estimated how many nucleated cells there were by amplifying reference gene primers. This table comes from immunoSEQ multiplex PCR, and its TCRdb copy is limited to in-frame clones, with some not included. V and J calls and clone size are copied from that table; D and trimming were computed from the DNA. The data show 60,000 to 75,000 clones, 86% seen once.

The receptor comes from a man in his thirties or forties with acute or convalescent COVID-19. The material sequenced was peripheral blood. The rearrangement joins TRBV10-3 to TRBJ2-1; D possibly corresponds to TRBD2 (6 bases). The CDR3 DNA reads TGTGCCATCAGCCAGAGAACTAGCCTCGTCAATGAGCAGTTCTTC. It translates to CAISQRTSLVNEQFF.